A selection of T cell receptor beta chains follows, all from one sample in a study of T cell responses to AZD1222 COVID-19 vaccine. Clones were read by immunoSEQ multiplex PCR, and TCRdb kept only the in-frame ones, dropping some. The sample comprises about 84,000 clones, about 90% of which are singletons, and roughly 1.6% rests with the top ten. Source: peripheral blood, taken on day 0 of AZD1222 vaccination. The receptors originated from an adult in good health. Both conserved end residues are part of each CDR3. A D gene is named only where the DNA matches it firmly. Rows may omit the clone size; those that give it use once, few, many or a size class.

d_call	clone_size	v_call	j_call	cdr3_nt	cdr3_aa
-	-	TRBV11-2	TRBJ1-2	TGTGCCAGCAGCACTACGACCGGCGTTTATGGCTACACCTTC	CASSTTTGVYGYTF
TRBD2	-	TRBV7-2	TRBJ2-7	TGTGCCAGCAGCTTAGACTCTAGCGGGCTTTACGAGCAGTACTTC	CASSLDSSGLYEQYF
-	-	TRBV6-5	TRBJ1-4	TGTGCCAGCAGTCCGCAGACAGGTAGCAATGAAAAACTGTTTTTT	CASSPQTGSNEKLFF
-	-	TRBV6-1	TRBJ2-2	TGTGCCAGCAGTGAAGCCGTGAACACCGGGGAGCTGTTTTTT	CASSEAVNTGELFF
TRBD2	-	TRBV30	TRBJ2-3	TGTGCCTGGCTGGGACTAGCGGGCCCAGAACTCACAGATACGCAGTATTTT	CAWLGLAGPELTDTQYF
-	-	TRBV27	TRBJ2-6	TGTGCCAGCAGTTTAATGGGAGCAGGGGCCAACGTCCTGACTTTC	CASSLMGAGANVLTF
-	-	TRBV30	TRBJ2-5	TGTGCCTGGAGTGTAGGGGGGCAAGAGACCCAGTACTTC	CAWSVGGQETQYF
-	medium-sized	TRBV6-2/TRBV6-3	TRBJ2-2	TGTGCCAGCAGTTACGTAATTCCCGGGGAGCTGTTTTTT	CASSYVIPGELFF
TRBD1	-	TRBV19	TRBJ1-2	TGTGCCAGTACCGGGACAGGGACAGGCTATGGCTACACCTTC	CASTGTGTGYGYTF
-	once	TRBV19	TRBJ1-4	TGTGCCAGTAGTCCGTGGACCGGTTATCCAACTAATGAAAAACTGTTTTTT	CASSPWTGYPTNEKLFF
-	-	TRBV6-5	TRBJ2-6	TGTGCCAGCAGTTACGGGGGGCGGATTGGGGCCAACGTCCTGACTTTC	CASSYGGRIGANVLTF
-	-	TRBV19	TRBJ1-6	TGTGCCAGTAGTATAGGAAGGACAGATAATTCACCCCTCCACTTT	CASSIGRTDNSPLHF
TRBD1	-	TRBV27	TRBJ1-5	TGTGCCAGCGGGGCACCGGGACAGCGAAAATCTCTTGGCAATCAGCCCCAGCATTTT	CASGAPGQRKSLGNQPQHF
-	-	TRBV30	TRBJ2-7	TGTGCCTGGAGTGTAGGCAGGGGAACCTACGAGCAGTACTTC	CAWSVGRGTYEQYF
-	-	TRBV7-2	TRBJ1-5	TGTGCCAGCGGCCCGAGTCCGGATAGCAATCAGCCCCAGCATTTT	CASGPSPDSNQPQHF
TRBD1	-	TRBV19	TRBJ2-7	TGTGCCAGTAGTAGGGACAGGGAGCGCTACGAGCAGTACTTC	CASSRDRERYEQYF
-	-	TRBV11-2	TRBJ1-1	TGTGCCAGCAGCTTAACGGGGGCAGTGAACACTGAAGCTTTCTTT	CASSLTGAVNTEAFF
-	few	TRBV9	TRBJ1-2	TGTGCCAGCAGCGTAGTAGAGGGGGACCGGCAGGGCTACACCTTC	CASSVVEGDRQGYTF
-	-	TRBV7-2	TRBJ1-5	TGTGCCAGCAGCTTAATGGGTCAGCCCCAGCATTTT	CASSLMGQPQHF
TRBD2	once	TRBV10-3	TRBJ2-1	TGTGCCATCAGTGGGGGACTAGCGGGAAGCCTAGGGAATGAGCAGTTCTTC	CAISGGLAGSLGNEQFF
-	-	TRBV25-1	TRBJ1-4	TGTGCCAGCAGTGAAGGGGGAGTTGGCACTAATGAAAAACTGTTTTTT	CASSEGGVGTNEKLFF
TRBD1	-	TRBV19	TRBJ2-3	TGTGCCAGTAGTAGGGGACAGAGCTTCGGGGATACGCAGTATTTT	CASSRGQSFGDTQYF
TRBD1	-	TRBV12-5	TRBJ2-7	TGTGCTAGTGGTTTGGACGGGACAGCGGCCTTTCGGCGGCAGTACTTC	CASGLDGTAAFRRQYF
-	-	TRBV25-1	TRBJ2-3	TGTGCCAGCAGTTTGCCATCCGGACTTGCAGATACGCAGTATTTT	CASSLPSGLADTQYF
-	-	TRBV7-6	TRBJ2-1	TGTGCCAGCAGCCTTGGGACTTCGAATCACAATGAGCAGTTCTTC	CASSLGTSNHNEQFF
-	-	TRBV5-1	TRBJ1-2	TGCGCCAGCAGCTTGGGACGGACAGCCGCTTCTAACTATGGCTACACCTTC	CASSLGRTAASNYGYTF
TRBD2	-	TRBV29-1	TRBJ2-1	TGCAGCGTTGAGCGGGGGTACAATGAGCAGTTCTTC	CSVERGYNEQFF
-	-	TRBV5-6	TRBJ1-3	TGTGCCAGCGTCATACGGGGGGGAAACACCATATATTTT	CASVIRGGNTIYF
-	-	TRBV9	TRBJ2-1	TGTGCCAGCAGCGTAGCGGGGTTACACAATGAGCAGTTCTTC	CASSVAGLHNEQFF
TRBD1	-	TRBV5-6	TRBJ2-1	TGTGCCAGCAGCTTGTGGGACAGGGGGTACAATGAGCAGTTCTTC	CASSLWDRGYNEQFF
TRBD2	-	TRBV19	TRBJ2-2	TGTGCCAGTTTGAGGGAGGGGTTATCGGACGGGGAGCTGTTTTTT	CASLREGLSDGELFF
-	-	TRBV6-5	TRBJ1-6	TGTGCCAGCACCAACTCCCATTCACCCCTCCACTTT	CASTNSHSPLHF
-	-	TRBV19	TRBJ1-2	TGTGCCAGTATGATCGGTGGGGCCTACACCTTC	CASMIGGAYTF
-	-	TRBV18	TRBJ1-1	TGTGCCAGCTCACCACTAAACAGCCAAGGGGTAAACACTGAAGCTTTCTTT	CASSPLNSQGVNTEAFF
TRBD1	-	TRBV6-5	TRBJ1-1	TGTGCCAGCAGTTGGGACAGGAGAAACACTGAAGCTTTCTTT	CASSWDRRNTEAFF
TRBD1	-	TRBV6-4	TRBJ1-2	TGTGCCAGCAGTGTAGGACAGGGCTATGGCTACACCTTC	CASSVGQGYGYTF
-	-	TRBV29-1	TRBJ1-1	TGCAGCGTCCGAGGGGCGAGGGGAAACACTGAAGCTTTCTTT	CSVRGARGNTEAFF
-	-	TRBV11-2	TRBJ1-2	TGTGCCAGCAGCTCCTTCAGGGGAGGCTATGGCTACACCTTC	CASSSFRGGYGYTF
-	-	TRBV11-2	TRBJ2-5	TGTGCCAGCAGCTTAGGCCTCAGGGAAGAAGAGACCCAGTACTTC	CASSLGLREEETQYF
-	few	TRBV7-8	TRBJ1-5	TGTGCCAGCAGCTTAGCGCTTGCTCAGCCCCAGCATTTT	CASSLALAQPQHF
TRBD1	-	TRBV27	TRBJ1-2	TGTGCCAGCAGGCCCCAATCGGCAGGGGGCATTCGAGACTATGGCTACACCTTC	CASRPQSAGGIRDYGYTF
-	-	TRBV18	TRBJ1-4	TGTGCCAGCTCCCCTTCGCGGGGGGGGGTGAATGAAAAACTGTTTTTT	CASSPSRGGVNEKLFF
-	-	TRBV5-8	TRBJ2-1	TGTGCCAGCAGACCGCGGGACCGAGATGAGCAGTTCTTC	CASRPRDRDEQFF
-	-	TRBV10-3	TRBJ2-3	TGTGCCATCAGTGAGTCGAAAGGGACTACAGATACGCAGTATTTT	CAISESKGTTDTQYF
TRBD2	-	TRBV2	TRBJ2-1	TGTGCCAGCAGTGTGGAGACTAGCGGGAGTGGTGAGCAGTTCTTC	CASSVETSGSGEQFF
-	-	TRBV9	TRBJ1-1	TGTGCCAGCAGCGTAGAAGGGGTAGGCACTGAAGCTTTCTTT	CASSVEGVGTEAFF
-	-	TRBV18	TRBJ1-3	TGTGCCAGCTCACGTATTGAGGGCTCTGGAAACACCATATATTTT	CASSRIEGSGNTIYF
TRBD1	-	TRBV5-8	TRBJ1-5	TGTGCCAGCAGCTTGGGACAGGGAAGTGTGCAGCCCCAGCATTTT	CASSLGQGSVQPQHF
-	-	TRBV30	TRBJ1-1	TGTGCCTGGAGTATAGGACTGTCAAACACTGAAGCTTTCTTT	CAWSIGLSNTEAFF
-	-	TRBV7-9	TRBJ1-1	TGTGCCAGCAGCTTAACAGCAGTAAAGAACACTGAAGCTTTCTTT	CASSLTAVKNTEAFF
-	-	TRBV12-3/TRBV12-4	TRBJ1-1	TGTGCCAGCAGTCCCACGGGCACTGAAGCTTTCTTT	CASSPTGTEAFF
-	-	TRBV27	TRBJ2-7	TGTGCCAGCAGTTTATCGGGACAAGACGAGCAGTACTTC	CASSLSGQDEQYF
-	-	TRBV6-5	TRBJ2-1	TGTGCCAGCAGTACCAGCGCGAATGTCTACAATGAGCAGTTCTTC	CASSTSANVYNEQFF
-	few	TRBV30	TRBJ2-7	TGTGCCTGGGGCAGGGGCGGATACGAGCAGTACTTC	CAWGRGGYEQYF
-	-	TRBV6-6	TRBJ1-2	TGTGCCAGCAGTAAAGACTCACAGCTCAGCTATGGCTACACCTTC	CASSKDSQLSYGYTF
-	once	TRBV19	TRBJ1-3	TGTGCCAGTAGTATCAACAGAATGCCTGGAAACACCATATATTTT	CASSINRMPGNTIYF
-	-	TRBV9	TRBJ1-5	TGTGCCAGCAGCGTAGGGACATCTAATCAGCCCCAGCATTTT	CASSVGTSNQPQHF